At least ten counts were recorded for the clone carrying this TCR beta chain. The data derive from a study of human T cells and chemical hapten exposure. Trimming cost V 4 bases and J 4 bases; bases outside gene matches: 6. Germline V CDR1 and CDR2: SGHTA, FQGTGA. CDR3 length equals 15 residues. Time point described: pre-sensitization, week 0. The treatment was: therapeutic diphenylcyclopropenone sensitization with weekly scalp DPC. TCRdb re-derived calls from the RACE reads in MiXCR, one entry per CDR3 protein. The repertoire holds tens of thousands of distinct CDR3 sequences, with approximately 6.7% as singletons.

The sequencing here drew on whole blood, taken in connection with sensitization to the hapten diphenylcyclopropenone (DPC). The chain links TRBV7-3 to TRBJ2-5; the match to TRBD1 covers 10 bases. The receptor was derived from a woman in her twenties or thirties with alopecia areata. Some clones in this sample may be carry-over from other donors' samples. The CDR3 loop is CASSSKGQGIETQYF. CDR3 sequence (DNA): TGTGCCAGCAGCTCAAAGGGACAGGGGATAGAGACCCAGTACTTC.